The subject of this entry is one T cell receptor beta chain. This record comes from a study of technical replicates of blood from a few donors. In germline, CDR1 is LNHDA, CDR2 SQIVND (reference sequence). Trimming pared 2 bases from V and 0 bases from J, leaving 8 bases between. The CDR3 extends over 15 amino acids. Measured with immunoSEQ multiplex PCR; TCRdb has only the in-frame clones, and not every one. The repertoire consists of about 83,000 clones, with about 96% occurring once and the leading ten covering approximately 0.32%. This TCR derives from a human donor in good health. What was sequenced was T cells isolated from PBMCs. V usage is TRBV19 and J usage is TRBJ2-1; the D is unclear. The chain's CDR3 is CASSINSGSYNEQFF. The CDR3 DNA reads TGTGCCAGTAGTATAAACTCCGGCTCCTACAATGAGCAGTTCTTC. The full variable domain, its missing parts supplied by reference TRBV19 and TRBJ2-1, is DGGITQSPKYLFRKEGQNVTLSCEQNLNHDAMYWYRQDPGQGLRLIYYSQIVNDFQKGDIAEGYSVSREKKESFPLTVTSAQKNPTAFYLCASSINSGSYNEQFFGPGTRLTVL.